The 17 T cell receptor beta chains reported below all come from one sample, sequenced in a study of blood T cell repertoires in COVID-19. Measured with immunoSEQ multiplex PCR; TCRdb has only the in-frame clones, and not every one. The profile shows hundreds of thousands of clones, approximately 85% of them singletons. The sequencing sample was made of PBMCs or T cells enriched from blood (not recorded which). Receptors originate from a young woman who had recovered from COVID-19.

About this clone itself: The identical CDR3 is also encoded by other nucleotide sequences in the sample. The gene calls are TRBV28 and TRBJ1-1; D ambiguous. The CDR3 covers 14 residues. V lost 2 bases and J lost 0, with 7 bases in between. CDR1 is MDHEN, CDR2 SYDVKM, per germline. The CDR3 spells CASSLGQLNTEAFF. The CDR3 DNA follows: TGTGCCAGCAGTTTAGGGCAGTTGAACACTGAAGCTTTCTTT.

The gene calls are TRBV27 and TRBJ1-2, with D hard to call. The CDR3 loop spans 12 amino acids. Deletions cut 8 bases from V and 1 base from J, with 8 bases between. From germline, CDR1 is MNHEY and CDR2 SMNVEV (reference sequence). CDR3 region: CASGPNNYGYTF. CDR3 nucleotide sequence: TGTGCCAGCGGGCCGAATAACTATGGCTACACCTTC.

The chain couples TRBV5-1 to TRBJ1-2; 8 bases agree with TRBD1. The germline V gene has CDR1 SGHRS and CDR2 YFSETQ. The CDR3 is made up of 14 amino acids. The ends lost 4 bases at V and 4 bases at J; junction bases unmatched: 6. The CDR3 region is CASSGQGASYGYTF. The CDR3 DNA reads as TGCGCCAGCAGCGGCCAGGGGGCATCCTATGGCTACACCTTC.

This chain uses TRBV7-9 with TRBJ2-5; D perhaps matches TRBD1 (6 bases). The germline gives CDR1 SEHNR, CDR2 FQNEAQ (reference sequence). The CDR3 has 16 residues. The ends were cut back, 3 bases at V and 0 bases at J, with 14 bases in the middle. The CDR3 region is CASSFLRRQDQETQYF. CDR3 DNA: TGTGCCAGCAGCTTTCTCCGCCGACAGGACCAAGAGACCCAGTACTTC.

This clone was picked up one time. This chain connects TRBV7-8 to TRBJ1-2, with 7 bases lining up with TRBD1. Germline-derived CDR1 and CDR2 are SGHVS and FQNEAQ. The CDR3 runs 16 residues. J was trimmed by 0 bases and V by 5 bases; bases with no gene match: 9. The CDR3 region has the DNA TGTGCCAGCAGCAATAAAGGGGGCCGTGCTAACTATGGCTACACCTTC. Translated, it gives CASSNKGGRANYGYTF.

The rearrangement links TRBV6-5 to TRBJ2-3; D possibly corresponds to TRBD2 (5 bases). Germline CDR1 reads MNHEY; CDR2 reads SVGAGI. The CDR3 is 14 residues long. V was pared by 11 bases and J by 2 bases, with 17 bases between. CDR3 region: CAARRGGVTDTQYF. For the CDR3, the DNA is TGTGCCGCCCGTCGGGGTGGCGTCACAGATACGCAGTATTTT.

This chain uses TRBV28 with TRBJ2-1, with D uncertain. The V end lost 2 bases, the J end lost 2 bases, and 10 bases lay between the germline ends. From germline, CDR1 is MDHEN and CDR2 SYDVKM. The CDR3 length is 15 residues. CDR3 in amino acids: CASSLRSRPYNEQFF. For the CDR3, the DNA is TGTGCCAGCAGTTTAAGGAGTCGCCCCTACAATGAGCAGTTCTTC.

The rearrangement joins TRBV12-3 or TRBV12-4 to TRBJ2-5; D may be TRBD2 (5 bases). With 3 bases removed from V and 3 bases from J, the gap between germline ends came to 5 bases. There are 12 residues in the CDR3. CDR3 nucleotides: TGTGCCAGCAGTTTGAGGGAAGAGACCCAGTACTTC. Its protein is CASSLREETQYF.

The genes are TRBV10-3 and TRBJ1-1, with 7 nucleotides matching TRBD1. Germline V CDR1 and CDR2: ENHRY, SYGVKD. V lost 2 bases, J lost 1 base, and 4 bases stayed unmatched. This CDR3 is 15 amino acids long. The CDR3 reads CAISEPQGSNTEAFF. The DNA for the CDR3 is TGTGCCATCAGTGAGCCACAGGGGTCGAACACTGAAGCTTTCTTT.

The chain employs TRBV5-1 and TRBJ2-2; weak D call: TRBD1 (7 bases). Germline values: CDR1 SGHRS, CDR2 YFSETQ. The CDR3 totals 14 residues. Trimming took off 7 bases at V and 2 bases at J, with 12 bases between the two ends. The CDR3 coding sequence is TGCGCCAGCTACAGGGGAGGAAACACCGGGGAGCTGTTTTTT. Residues: CASYRGGNTGELFF.

V usage is TRBV19 and J usage is TRBJ1-1; no clear D. The germline V gene encodes CDR1 LNHDA and CDR2 SQIVND (reference sequence). This CDR3 spans 16 amino acids. V lost 7 bases, J lost 1 base, and 19 bases lay in between. The CDR3 is CASNPRTRGANTEAFF. The CDR3 nucleotides are TGTGCCAGTAATCCGCGGACCCGGGGAGCGAACACTGAAGCTTTCTTT.

The chain is built from TRBV6-5 and TRBJ2-1; no definite D call. Germline CDR1 and CDR2: MNHEY and SVGAGI. V was pared by 0 bases and J by 6 bases, with 9 bases between. This CDR3 contains 14 residues. The CDR3 is CASSYSSPGNEQFF. The CDR3, as DNA: TGTGCCAGCAGTTACTCCTCTCCAGGCAATGAGCAGTTCTTC.

This clone was detected only a few times. This chain joins TRBV2 and TRBJ1-1, with 7 bases identical to TRBD1. Trimming at V came to 6 bases and at J to 3 bases, leaving 10 bases not matched to a gene. Germline CDR1 is SNHLY and CDR2 is FYNNEI. The CDR3 consists of 15 residues. CDR3 region: CASRTRQGWDTEAFF. In DNA form, the CDR3 reads TGTGCCAGCAGGACAAGACAGGGATGGGACACTGAAGCTTTCTTT.

The V call is TRBV19, the J call TRBJ2-5; no definite D call. With 5 bases removed from V and 1 base from J, the gap between germline ends came to 17 bases. This CDR3 comprises 16 residues. From germline, CDR1 is LNHDA and CDR2 SQIVND (reference sequence). The CDR3 coding sequence is TGTGCCAGTAGTCACCTCCTCGGGTTATCCCAAGAGACCCAGTACTTC. It codes for CASSHLLGLSQETQYF.

This chain uses TRBV27 with TRBJ2-1, with a tentative D call TRBD2 (6 bases). The V end was cut by 0 bases, the J end by 6 bases, with 9 bases between. Germline loops: CDR1 MNHEY, CDR2 SMNVEV (reference sequence). The CDR3 is 14 residues long. The CDR3 DNA reads TGTGCCAGCAGTTTATCGGACGGGGGCAATGAGCAGTTCTTC. Translating it yields CASSLSDGGNEQFF.

The chain carries TRBV11-3 and TRBJ1-1; D call uncertain. In germline, CDR1 is SGHNT, CDR2 YENEEA. This CDR3 spans 14 amino acids. V was cut by 3 bases and J by 1 base, with 9 bases left in between. This CDR3 reads CASSLGDGNTEAFF. The CDR3 DNA reads TGTGCCAGCAGCTTGGGCGACGGGAACACTGAAGCTTTCTTT. Full variable domain (remainder filled in from reference TRBV11-3 and TRBJ1-1): EAGVVQSPRYKIIEKKQPVAFWCNPISGHNTLYWYLQNLGQGPELLIRYENEEAVDDSQLPKDRFSAERLKGVDSTLKIQPAELGDSAVYLCASSLGDGNTEAFFGQGTRLTVV.

This clone was counted a few times. The chain couples TRBV28 to TRBJ1-2; D may be TRBD1 (6 bases). The V end lost 4 bases, the J end lost 3 bases, and 15 bases lay between the germline ends. Germline values: CDR1 MDHEN, CDR2 SYDVKM. CDR3 length: 15 residues. The CDR3 DNA reads TGTGCCAGCAGTTGGGGGCCGGGGAGAGACTATGGCTACACCTTC. Its translation is CASSWGPGRDYGYTF.